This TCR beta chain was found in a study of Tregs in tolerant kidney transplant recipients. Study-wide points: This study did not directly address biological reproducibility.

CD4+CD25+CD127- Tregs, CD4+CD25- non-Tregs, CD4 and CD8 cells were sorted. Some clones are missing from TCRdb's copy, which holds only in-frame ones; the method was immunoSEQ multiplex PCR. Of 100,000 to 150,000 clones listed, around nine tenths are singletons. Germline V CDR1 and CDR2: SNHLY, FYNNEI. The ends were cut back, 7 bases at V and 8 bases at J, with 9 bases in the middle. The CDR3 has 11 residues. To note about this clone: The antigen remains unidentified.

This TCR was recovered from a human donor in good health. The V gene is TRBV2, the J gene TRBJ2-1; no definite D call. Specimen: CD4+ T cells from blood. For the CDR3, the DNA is TGTGCCAGCACCGAAAGTCATGAGCAGTTCTTC. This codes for CASTESHEQFF. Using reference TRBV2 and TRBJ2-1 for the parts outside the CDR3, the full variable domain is EPEVTQTPSHQVTQMGQEVILRCVPISNHLYFYWYRQILGQKVEFLVSFYNNEISEKSEIFDDQFSVERPDGSNFTLKIRSTKLEDSAMYFCASTESHEQFFGPGTRLTVL.